The rows below give T cell receptor beta chains drawn from one sample of a study of blood T cell repertoires in COVID-19. This table comes from immunoSEQ multiplex PCR, and its TCRdb copy is limited to in-frame clones, with some not included. The sample lists fewer than 200,000 clones; roughly 85% were seen once. Sequences were obtained from peripheral blood. These receptor sequences come from a human donor with acute or convalescent COVID-19. The donor label of this sample is uncertain. The CDR3 runs from the conserved cysteine through the conserved F or W. A D gene is named only where the DNA matches it firmly. The size of a clone is reported for some rows only, either as once, few or many, or as a class for expanded clones.

TGTGCCAGCTCACGGGGACAGGCCAAATTCTCTGGAAACACCATATATTTT | CASSRGQAKFSGNTIYF | TRBJ1-3 | TRBD1 | NA | 17 | TRBV18
TGCGCCAGCAGCCAAGAAGGGACAGGGGCTAACTATGGCTACACCTTC | CASSQEGTGANYGYTF | TRBJ1-2 | TRBD1 | NA | 16 | TRBV4-1
TGTGCCAGCAGTGTGCAGGTTAGCAATCAGCCCCAGCATTTT | CASSVQVSNQPQHF | TRBJ1-5 | NA | NA | 14 | TRBV2
TGTGCCAGCATTTTCGGGACAGGGCGCAATCAGCCCCAGCATTTT | CASIFGTGRNQPQHF | TRBJ1-5 | TRBD1 | NA | 15 | TRBV6-5
TGTGCCAGCAGTTTGCCGGCCGGAGGAACTGAAGCTTTCTTT | CASSLPAGGTEAFF | TRBJ1-1 | NA | few | 14 | TRBV27
TGTGCCATCTTACGGAGGACAGGGGATTATGGCTACACCTTC | CAILRRTGDYGYTF | TRBJ1-2 | TRBD1 | NA | 14 | TRBV3-1/TRBV3-2
TGCAGCGTTCGGACATTCATGAACACTGAAGCTTTCTTT | CSVRTFMNTEAFF | TRBJ1-1 | NA | NA | 13 | TRBV29-1
TGTGCCAGCAGTACCGACAGAGTAATGGTCTTC | CASSTDRVMVF | TRBJ2-1 | NA | NA | 11 | TRBV6-5
TGTGCCTGGAGCGGGAAACAGGGTCAGGCGCGCACTGAAGCTTTCTTT | CAWSGKQGQARTEAFF | TRBJ1-1 | NA | few | 16 | TRBV30
TGCGCCAGCAGCTTGGACGTGGTGAGCAAAGAGACCCAGTACTTC | CASSLDVVSKETQYF | TRBJ2-5 | NA | NA | 15 | TRBV5-1
TGTGCCAGCAGCCAACAGGGGGAGAACACTGAAGCTTTCTTT | CASSQQGENTEAFF | TRBJ1-1 | TRBD1 | NA | 14 | TRBV2
TGTGCCAGCAGCTCGCTGGGACTAGCGGAAGAGACCCAGTACTTC | CASSSLGLAEETQYF | TRBJ2-5 | TRBD2 | NA | 15 | TRBV5-5
TGCAGCGTTGATGTCCAGGGGGACACTGAAGCTTTCTTT | CSVDVQGDTEAFF | TRBJ1-1 | TRBD1 | few | 13 | TRBV29-1
TGTGCCAGCACCCCTAGGATGGAGGGACAGGGACAAAATCAGCCCCAGCATTTT | CASTPRMEGQGQNQPQHF | TRBJ1-5 | TRBD1 | NA | 18 | TRBV27
TGCGCCAGCAGCTTGGCAGGGGGCACAAACACTGAAGCTTTCTTT | CASSLAGGTNTEAFF | TRBJ1-1 | TRBD1 | few | 15 | TRBV5-1
TGTGCCAGTAGTATGTTGGGGCAGGGGGCCGCCGAAGGCACCTTC | CASSMLGQGAAEGTF | TRBJ1-2 | TRBD1 | NA | 15 | TRBV19
TGTGCCAGTAGTATTATGAGACAGGGGGCCTACTATGGCTACACCTTC | CASSIMRQGAYYGYTF | TRBJ1-2 | TRBD1 | NA | 16 | TRBV19
TGTGCCAGTCGGCCTCCGGGACTTCAAGGGTATGGCTACACCTTC | CASRPPGLQGYGYTF | TRBJ1-2 | NA | once | 15 | TRBV19
TGCGCCAGCAGCTTGGATGGGACAGGGGACGAAAAACTGTTTTTT | CASSLDGTGDEKLFF | TRBJ1-4 | TRBD1 | NA | 15 | TRBV5-1
TGTGCCAGCAGCACCACAGGAAACACTGAAGCTTTCTTT | CASSTTGNTEAFF | TRBJ1-1 | NA | NA | 13 | TRBV12-3/TRBV12-4